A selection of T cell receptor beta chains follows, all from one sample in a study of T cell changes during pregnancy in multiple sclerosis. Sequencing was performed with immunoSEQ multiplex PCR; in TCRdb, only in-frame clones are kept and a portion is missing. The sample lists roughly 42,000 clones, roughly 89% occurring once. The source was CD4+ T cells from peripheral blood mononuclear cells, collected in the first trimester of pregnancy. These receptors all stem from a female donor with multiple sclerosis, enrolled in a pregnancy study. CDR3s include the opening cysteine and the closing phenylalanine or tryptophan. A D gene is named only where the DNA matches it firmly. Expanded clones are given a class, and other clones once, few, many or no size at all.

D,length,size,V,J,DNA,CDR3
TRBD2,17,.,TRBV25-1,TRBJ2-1,TGTGCCAGCAGTGAACTCTCTAGCGGTCGACCTGGCCATGAGCAGTTCTTC,CASSELSSGRPGHEQFF
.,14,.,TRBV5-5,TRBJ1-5,TGTGCCAGCAGCGACACGGGGATAAATCAGCCCCAGCATTTT,CASSDTGINQPQHF
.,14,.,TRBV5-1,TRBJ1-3,TGCGCCAGCAGCTTGGACAGCTCTGGAAACACCATATATTTT,CASSLDSSGNTIYF
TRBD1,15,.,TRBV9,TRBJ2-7,TGTGCCAGCAGCTCCTCCGGGACAGGCCCTAGGGAGCAGTACTTC,CASSSSGTGPREQYF
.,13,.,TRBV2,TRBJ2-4,TGTGCCAGCACCAGGGTGGACCAAAACATTCAGTACTTC,CASTRVDQNIQYF
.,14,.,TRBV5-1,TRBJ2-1,TGCGCCAGCAGCTTTACAGGGTACAACGGTGAGCAGTTCTTC,CASSFTGYNGEQFF
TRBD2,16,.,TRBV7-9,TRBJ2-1,TGTGCCAGCAGCTTTGGCGGGACTAGCGGGAGAAATGAGCAGTTCTTC,CASSFGGTSGRNEQFF
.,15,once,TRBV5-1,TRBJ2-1,TGCGCCAGCAGCTCAGGGACTTCATCCTACAATGAGCAGTTCTTC,CASSSGTSSYNEQFF
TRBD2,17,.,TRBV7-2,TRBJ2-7,TGTGCCAGCAGCTTCCGGCCGGTAGCGGGAGGGAACTACGAGCAGTACTTC,CASSFRPVAGGNYEQYF
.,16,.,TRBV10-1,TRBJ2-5,TGCGCCAGCAGTGAGTTAAAGACTGGAGGCCAAGAGACCCAGTACTTC,CASSELKTGGQETQYF
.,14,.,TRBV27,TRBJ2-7,TGTGCCAGCAGTTTCGGGGGGCCCCCGGACGAGCAGTACTTC,CASSFGGPPDEQYF
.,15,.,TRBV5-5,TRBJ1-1,TGTGCCAGCAGCTGGACCGGGACTGTGAACACTGAAGCTTTCTTT,CASSWTGTVNTEAFF
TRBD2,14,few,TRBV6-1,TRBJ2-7,TGTGCCAGCAGTGAGGCGGGAGTAACGTACGAGCAGTACTTC,CASSEAGVTYEQYF
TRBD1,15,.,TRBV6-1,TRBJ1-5,TGTGCCAGCAGTGCGGGACAGGGGAACTATCAGCCCCAGCATTTT,CASSAGQGNYQPQHF
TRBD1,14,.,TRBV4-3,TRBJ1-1,TGCGCCAGCAGTCCAAGGACAGGGGGAACTGAAGCTTTCTTT,CASSPRTGGTEAFF
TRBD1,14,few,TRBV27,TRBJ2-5,TGTGCCAGCAGCAGCCAGACAGGGCGAGAGACCCAGTACTTC,CASSSQTGRETQYF
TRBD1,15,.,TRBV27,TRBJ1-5,TGTGCCAGCAGTTTGGACAGGGAGGGGTACGAACCCCAGCATTTT,CASSLDREGYEPQHF
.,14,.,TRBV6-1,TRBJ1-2,TGTGCCAGCAGTGAAGGGGGGGAACACTATGGCTACACCTTC,CASSEGGEHYGYTF
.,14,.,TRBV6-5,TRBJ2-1,TGTGCCAGCAGTTTCCGGACTACCCCGAATGAGCAGTTCTTC,CASSFRTTPNEQFF
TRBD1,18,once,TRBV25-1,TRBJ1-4,TGTGCCAGACAGGGGACCTCCTCGCACTTTGCAACTAATGAAAAACTGTTTTTT,CARQGTSSHFATNEKLFF
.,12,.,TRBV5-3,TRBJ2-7,TGTGCCAGAAGCAACGGTCCCTACGAGCAGTACTTC,CARSNGPYEQYF
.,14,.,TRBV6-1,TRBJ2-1,TGTGCCAGCAGTCTGTGGACTGGGCCCAATGAGCAGTTCTTC,CASSLWTGPNEQFF
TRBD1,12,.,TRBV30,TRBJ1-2,TGTGCCTGTGGGACAGAGATCTATGGCTACACCTTC,CACGTEIYGYTF
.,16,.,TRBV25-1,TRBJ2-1,TGTGCCAGCAGTGACGCGGGGGCTAGCTCCTACAATGAGCAGTTCTTC,CASSDAGASSYNEQFF